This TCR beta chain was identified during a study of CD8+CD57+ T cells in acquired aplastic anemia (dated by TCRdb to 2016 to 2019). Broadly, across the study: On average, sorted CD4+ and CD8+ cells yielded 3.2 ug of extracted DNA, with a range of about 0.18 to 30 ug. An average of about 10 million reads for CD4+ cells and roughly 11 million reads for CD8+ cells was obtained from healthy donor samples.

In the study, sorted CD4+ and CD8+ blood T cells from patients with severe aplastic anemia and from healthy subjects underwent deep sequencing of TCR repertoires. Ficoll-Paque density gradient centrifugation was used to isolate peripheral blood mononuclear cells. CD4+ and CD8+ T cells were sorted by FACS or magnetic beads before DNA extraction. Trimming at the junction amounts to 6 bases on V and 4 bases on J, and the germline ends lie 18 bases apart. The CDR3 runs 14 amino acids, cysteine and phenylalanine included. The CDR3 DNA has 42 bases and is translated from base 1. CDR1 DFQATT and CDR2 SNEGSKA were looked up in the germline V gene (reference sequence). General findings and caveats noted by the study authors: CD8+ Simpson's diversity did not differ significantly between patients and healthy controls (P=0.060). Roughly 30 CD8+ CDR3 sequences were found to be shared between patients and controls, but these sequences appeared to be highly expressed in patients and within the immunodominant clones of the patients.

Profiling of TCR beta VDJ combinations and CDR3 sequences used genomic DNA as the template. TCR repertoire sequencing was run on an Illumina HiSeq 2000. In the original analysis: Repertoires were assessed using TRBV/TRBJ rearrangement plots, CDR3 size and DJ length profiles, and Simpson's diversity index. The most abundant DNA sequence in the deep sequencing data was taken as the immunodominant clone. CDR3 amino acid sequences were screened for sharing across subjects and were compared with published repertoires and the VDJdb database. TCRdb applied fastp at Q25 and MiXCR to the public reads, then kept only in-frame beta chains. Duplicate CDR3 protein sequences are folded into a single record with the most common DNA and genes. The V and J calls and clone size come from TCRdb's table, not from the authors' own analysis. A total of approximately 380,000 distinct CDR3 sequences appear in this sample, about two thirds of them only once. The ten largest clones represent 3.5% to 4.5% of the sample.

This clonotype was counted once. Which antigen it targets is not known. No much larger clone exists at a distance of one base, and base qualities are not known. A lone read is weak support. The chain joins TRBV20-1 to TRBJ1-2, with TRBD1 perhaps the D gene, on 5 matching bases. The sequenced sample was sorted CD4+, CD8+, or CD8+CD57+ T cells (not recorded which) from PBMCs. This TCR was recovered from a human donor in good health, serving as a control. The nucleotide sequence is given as TGCAGTGCGTCGACAGTTAACTATGGCTATGGCTACACCTTC. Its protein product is CSASTVNYGYGYTF.